Sequencing of this T cell receptor (beta chain) was carried out in a study of shared clonotypes between healthy human individuals. The overall study: A couple of women and a few men aged 18 to 49 made up the donors. Used for every donor were three CD4 naive, three CD4 memory, two CD8 naive and one CD8 memory plate. Study conclusions and caveats: In having few donors, the study represented limited genetic and exposure-history diversity.

With regard to this clone: Antigen: not known. Other DNA sequences within the sample encode an identical CDR3.

Measured with immunoSEQ multiplex PCR; TCRdb has only the in-frame clones, and not every one. The repertoire includes 550,000 to 850,000 clones, roughly 72% of them detected once, and less than 2% sits in the top ten. CDR1 and CDR2 from the germline V gene are KGHSH and LQKENI. There are 11 residues in the CDR3. The V end lost 3 bases, the J end lost 7 bases, and 4 bases lay between the germline ends. This clonotype was sampled from a woman under 40 in good health. This chain uses TRBV18 with TRBJ2-1; no reliable D call. The sequenced sample consisted of memory CD4+ T cells sorted from blood. The sample's subset: CD45RA-negative fraction. The CDR3 nucleotides read TGTGCCAGCTCACCCGGGAATGAGCAGTTCTTC. Residues: CASSPGNEQFF.